What follows is one TCR beta chain and its context. Via MiXCR, TCRdb re-called the reads, giving one row per CDR3 protein. The sample carries 630,000 or so distinct CDR3 sequences, roughly a quarter recorded once. V gave up 8 bases and J gave up 7 bases, with 17 bases separating them. CDR1 and CDR2 (germline): SQVTM, ANQGSEA. The CDR3 loop spans 12 amino acids. The data belong to a study of T cell repertoires in cytomegalovirus infection. The clonotype originates from a human donor in good health (CMV status not recorded). Some clones in this sample may be carry-over from other donors' samples. The rearrangement uses TRBV29-1 and TRBJ1-1, with a possible D match to TRBD1 (6 bases). The sample comprised CD8+ T cells from PBMCs. The chain's CDR3 is CSTEGDTYEAFF. Written as DNA, the CDR3 is TGCAGCACCGAAGGGGACACCTATGAAGCTTTCTTT.